These T cell receptor beta chains were read from a single sample in a study of identical twins. TCRdb reprocessed the 5' RACE reads with MiXCR, giving one entry per CDR3 protein. This sample has 500,000 to 650,000 distinct CDR3 sequences; approximately 20% occur once, and the top ten carry approximately 0.52%. The sample was also linked to a second study, of yellow fever vaccine responses in identical twins.

The material sequenced was CD4+ T cells sorted from blood. Receptors were obtained from a woman younger than 30 in good health. Each CDR3 is given without its conserved first and last residue. D genes are given only for firm matches.

ASRMTGSSSEAF,TRBD1,TRBJ1-1,TRBV11-2
ASSQYRTGEQY,NA,TRBJ2-7,TRBV27
ASSEGDREAF,TRBD1,TRBJ1-1,TRBV7-9
SVGGGVKNT,NA,TRBJ1-2,TRBV29-1
ASRPSGGAPYNEQF,TRBD2,TRBJ2-1,TRBV6-2/TRBV6-3
ASSAIRLDTDTQY,NA,TRBJ2-3,TRBV5-6
ASRGSGSMTGELF,TRBD2,TRBJ2-2,TRBV2
ATSRDRPDYEQY,NA,TRBJ2-7,TRBV15
ATRTGDNSPLH,TRBD1,TRBJ1-6,TRBV2
ASSFSGSSADTQY,TRBD2,TRBJ2-3,TRBV5-1
ASRLNTGELF,NA,TRBJ2-2,TRBV12-3/TRBV12-4
ASSLRTSGSRTGANVLT,TRBD2,TRBJ2-6,TRBV3-1
AAGGGPIHEQF,TRBD2,TRBJ2-1,TRBV28
ASSLQSLNTEAF,NA,TRBJ1-1,TRBV11-1
SVRFSGANVLT,NA,TRBJ2-6,TRBV29-1
ASSEASADNEQF,NA,TRBJ2-1,TRBV6-1
ATSDLGHGELF,NA,TRBJ2-2,TRBV24-1
ASSPGTVAKNIQY,NA,TRBJ2-4,TRBV5-5
ASSASPIKRPYNEQF,NA,TRBJ2-1,TRBV2
ASSLGNLMGTGELF,NA,TRBJ2-2,TRBV12-3/TRBV12-4
ASSQDQGAGELF,NA,TRBJ2-2,TRBV4-1
ASKDRLGYEQF,TRBD1,TRBJ2-1,TRBV11-2
ASSPYLGHTLGAKNIQY,NA,TRBJ2-4,TRBV3-1
ASSYEFSGTGGETQY,TRBD1,TRBJ2-5,TRBV5-1
SARSGTQETQY,NA,TRBJ2-5,TRBV20-1
SARDQATLDNEQF,NA,TRBJ2-1,TRBV20-1
ASSPQGRGTDTQY,NA,TRBJ2-3,TRBV28
ASSFKGSYEQY,NA,TRBJ2-7,TRBV5-6
ASSTREGRYNEQF,TRBD2,TRBJ2-1,TRBV19
ASSLGSGTALLEQF,TRBD1,TRBJ2-1,TRBV5-5
ASSLSGRAFGELF,TRBD2,TRBJ2-2,TRBV12-3/TRBV12-4
SARHLILAGGSNEQF,TRBD2,TRBJ2-1,TRBV20-1
ASRGTSASGEETQY,TRBD2,TRBJ2-5,TRBV5-1